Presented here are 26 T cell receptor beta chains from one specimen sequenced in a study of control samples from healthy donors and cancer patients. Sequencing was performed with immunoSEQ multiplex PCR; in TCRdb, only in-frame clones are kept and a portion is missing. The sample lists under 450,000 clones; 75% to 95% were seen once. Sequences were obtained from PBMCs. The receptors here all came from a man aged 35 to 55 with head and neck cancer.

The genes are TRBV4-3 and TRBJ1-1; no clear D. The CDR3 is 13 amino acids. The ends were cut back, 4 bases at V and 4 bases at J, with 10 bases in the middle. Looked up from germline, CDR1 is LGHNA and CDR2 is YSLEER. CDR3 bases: TGCGCCAGCAGCCCGGTAGAGGGCACTGAAGCTTTCTTT. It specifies CASSPVEGTEAFF.

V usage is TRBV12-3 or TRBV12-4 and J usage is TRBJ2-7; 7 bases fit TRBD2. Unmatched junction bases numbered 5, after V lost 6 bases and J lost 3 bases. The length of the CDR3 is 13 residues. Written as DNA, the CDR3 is TGTGCCAGCAGCGTGGGGGGGTTCTACGAGCAGTACTTC. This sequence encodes CASSVGGFYEQYF.

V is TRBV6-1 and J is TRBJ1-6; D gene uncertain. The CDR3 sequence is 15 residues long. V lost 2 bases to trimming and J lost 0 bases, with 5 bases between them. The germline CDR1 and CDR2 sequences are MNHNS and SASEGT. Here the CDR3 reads CASSESSSYNSPLHF. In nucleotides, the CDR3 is TGTGCCAGCAGTGAATCCAGCTCCTATAATTCACCCCTCCACTTT.

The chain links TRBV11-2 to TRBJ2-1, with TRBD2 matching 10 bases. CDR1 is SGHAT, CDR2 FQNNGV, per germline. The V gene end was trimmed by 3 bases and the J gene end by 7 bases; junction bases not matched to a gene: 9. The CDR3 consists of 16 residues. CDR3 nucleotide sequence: TGTGCCAGCAGCTTGGGAAGCGGGAGGGGACAAAATGAGCAGTTCTTC. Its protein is CASSLGSGRGQNEQFF. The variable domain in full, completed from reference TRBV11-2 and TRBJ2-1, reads EAGVAQSPRYKIIEKRQSVAFWCNPISGHATLYWYQQILGQGPKLLIQFQNNGVVDDSQLPKDRFSAERLKGVDSTLKIQPAKLEDSAVYLCASSLGSGRGQNEQFFGPGTRLTVL.

The chain's CDR3 is CASSSLSPFGDSSYNEQFF. CDR3 bases: TGTGCCAGCAGCTCGCTAAGCCCCTTCGGCGACAGCTCCTACAATGAGCAGTTCTTC. This chain joins TRBV7-6 and TRBJ2-1, with a possible D match to TRBD1 (5 bases). The CDR3 runs 19 residues. Trimming cost V 4 bases and J 0 bases, with 22 bases left between them. Germline lookup yields CDR1 SGHVS and CDR2 FNYEAQ.

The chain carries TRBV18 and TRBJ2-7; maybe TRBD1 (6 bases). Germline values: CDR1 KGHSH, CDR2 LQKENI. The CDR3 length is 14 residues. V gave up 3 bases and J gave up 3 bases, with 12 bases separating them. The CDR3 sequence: CASSPPGVYYEQYF. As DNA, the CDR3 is TGTGCCAGCTCACCCCCAGGGGTATACTACGAGCAGTACTTC. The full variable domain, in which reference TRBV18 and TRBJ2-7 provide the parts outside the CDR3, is NAGVMQNPRHLVRRRGQEARLRCSPMKGHSHVYWYRQLPEEGLKFMVYLQKENIIDESGMPKERFSAEFPKEGPSILRIQQVVRGDSAAYFCASSPPGVYYEQYFGPGTRLTVT.

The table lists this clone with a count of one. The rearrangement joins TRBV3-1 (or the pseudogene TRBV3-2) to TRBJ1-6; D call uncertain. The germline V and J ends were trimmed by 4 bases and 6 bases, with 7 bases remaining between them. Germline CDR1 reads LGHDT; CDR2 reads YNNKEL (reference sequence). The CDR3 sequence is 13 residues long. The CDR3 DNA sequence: TGTGCCAGCAGCCCAACAGTTAATTCACCCCTCCACTTT. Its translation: CASSPTVNSPLHF.

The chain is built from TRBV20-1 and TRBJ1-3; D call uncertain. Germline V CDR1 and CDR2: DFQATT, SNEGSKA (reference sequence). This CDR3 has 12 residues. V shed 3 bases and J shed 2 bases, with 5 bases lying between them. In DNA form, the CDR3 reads TGCAGTGCTAGTAAGGCTGGAAACACCATATATTTT. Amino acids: CSASKAGNTIYF.

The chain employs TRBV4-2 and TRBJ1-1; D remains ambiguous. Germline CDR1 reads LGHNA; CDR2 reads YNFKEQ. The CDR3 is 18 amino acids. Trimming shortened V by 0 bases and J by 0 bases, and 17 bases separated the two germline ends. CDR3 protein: CASSQEGQSRTLNTEAFF. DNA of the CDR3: TGTGCCAGCAGCCAAGAGGGTCAATCTCGGACGCTGAACACTGAAGCTTTCTTT.

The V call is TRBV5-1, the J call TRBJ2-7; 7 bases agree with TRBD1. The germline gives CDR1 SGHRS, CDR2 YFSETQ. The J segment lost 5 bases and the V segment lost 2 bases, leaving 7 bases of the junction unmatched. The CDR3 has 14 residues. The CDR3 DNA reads TGCGCCAGCAGCTTTGAAGGGGGCAGCGACGAGCAGTACTTC. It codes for CASSFEGGSDEQYF. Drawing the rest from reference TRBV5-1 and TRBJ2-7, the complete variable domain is KAGVTQTPRYLIKTRGQQVTLSCSPISGHRSVSWYQQTPGQGLQFLFEYFSETQRNKGNFPGRFSGRQFSNSRSEMNVSTLELGDSALYLCASSFEGGSDEQYFGPGTRLTVT.

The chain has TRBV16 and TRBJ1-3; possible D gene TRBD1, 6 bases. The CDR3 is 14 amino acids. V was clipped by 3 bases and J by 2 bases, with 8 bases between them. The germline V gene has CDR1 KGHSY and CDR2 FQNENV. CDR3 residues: CASSQRTAGNTIYF. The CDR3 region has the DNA TGTGCCAGCAGCCAGCGGACAGCTGGAAACACCATATATTTT.

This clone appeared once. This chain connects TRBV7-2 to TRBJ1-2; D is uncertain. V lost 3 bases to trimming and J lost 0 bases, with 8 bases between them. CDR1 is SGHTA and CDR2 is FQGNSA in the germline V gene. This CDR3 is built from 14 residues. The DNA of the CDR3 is TGTGCCAGCAGCTTTCCGATAGCTAACTATGGCTACACCTTC. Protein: CASSFPIANYGYTF.

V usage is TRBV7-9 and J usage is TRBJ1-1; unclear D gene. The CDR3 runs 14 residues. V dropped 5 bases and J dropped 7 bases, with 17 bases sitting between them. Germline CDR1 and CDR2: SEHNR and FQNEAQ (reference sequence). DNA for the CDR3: TGTGCCAGCAGCCGTACCTCCACGGGTAATGAAGCTTTCTTT. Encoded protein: CASSRTSTGNEAFF. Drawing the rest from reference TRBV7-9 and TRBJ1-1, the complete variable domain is DTGVSQNPRHKITKRGQNVTFRCDPISEHNRLYWYRQTLGQGPEFLTYFQNEAQLEKSRLLSDRFSAERPKGSFSTLEIQRTEQGDSAMYLCASSRTSTGNEAFFGQGTRLTVV.

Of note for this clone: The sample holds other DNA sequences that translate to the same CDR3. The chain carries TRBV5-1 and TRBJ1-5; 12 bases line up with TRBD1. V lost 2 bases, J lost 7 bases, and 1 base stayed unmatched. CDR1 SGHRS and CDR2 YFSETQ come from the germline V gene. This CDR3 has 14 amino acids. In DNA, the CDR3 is TGCGCCAGCAGCTTTGGGACAGGGGGCCAGCCCCAGCATTTT. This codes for CASSFGTGGQPQHF.

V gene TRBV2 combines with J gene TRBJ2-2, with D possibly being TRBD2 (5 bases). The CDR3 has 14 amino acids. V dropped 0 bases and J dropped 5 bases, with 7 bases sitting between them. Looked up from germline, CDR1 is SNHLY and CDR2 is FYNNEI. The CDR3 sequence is CASSEAAGTGELFF. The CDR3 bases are TGTGCCAGCAGTGAAGCGGCGGGTACCGGGGAGCTGTTTTTT.

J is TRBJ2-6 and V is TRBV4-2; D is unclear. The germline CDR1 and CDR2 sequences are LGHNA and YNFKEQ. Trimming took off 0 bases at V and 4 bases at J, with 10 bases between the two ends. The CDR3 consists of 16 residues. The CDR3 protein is CASSQDPLAGANVLTF. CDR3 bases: TGTGCCAGCAGCCAAGATCCGCTTGCCGGGGCCAACGTCCTGACTTTC.

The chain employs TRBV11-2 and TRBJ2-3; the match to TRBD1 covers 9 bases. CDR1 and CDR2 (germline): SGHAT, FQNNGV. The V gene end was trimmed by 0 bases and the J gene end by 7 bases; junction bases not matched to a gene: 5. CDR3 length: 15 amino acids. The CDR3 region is CASSLDAGQGNTQYF. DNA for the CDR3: TGTGCCAGCAGCTTAGATGCGGGACAGGGTAATACGCAGTATTTT.

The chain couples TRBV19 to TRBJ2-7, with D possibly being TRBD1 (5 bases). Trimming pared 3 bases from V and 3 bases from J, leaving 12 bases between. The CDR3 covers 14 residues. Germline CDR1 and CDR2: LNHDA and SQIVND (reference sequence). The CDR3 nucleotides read TGTGCCAGTAGTATCACAGGTACGAACTACGAGCAGTACTTC. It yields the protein CASSITGTNYEQYF.

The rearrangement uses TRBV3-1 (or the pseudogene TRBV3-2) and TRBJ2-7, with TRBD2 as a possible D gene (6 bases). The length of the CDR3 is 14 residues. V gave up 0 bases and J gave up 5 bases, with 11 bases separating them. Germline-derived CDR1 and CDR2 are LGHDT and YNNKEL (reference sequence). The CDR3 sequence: CASSQEWERDEQYF. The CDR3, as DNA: TGTGCCAGCAGCCAAGAGTGGGAGCGGGACGAGCAGTACTTC.

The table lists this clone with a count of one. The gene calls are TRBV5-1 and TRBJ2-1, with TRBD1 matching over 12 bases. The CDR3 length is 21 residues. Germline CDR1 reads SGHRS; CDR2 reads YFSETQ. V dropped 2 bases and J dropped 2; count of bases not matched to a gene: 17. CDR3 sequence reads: CASSFGGVPGQGAGAYNEQFF. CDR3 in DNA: TGCGCCAGCAGCTTTGGGGGAGTCCCGGGACAGGGGGCCGGAGCCTACAATGAGCAGTTCTTC.

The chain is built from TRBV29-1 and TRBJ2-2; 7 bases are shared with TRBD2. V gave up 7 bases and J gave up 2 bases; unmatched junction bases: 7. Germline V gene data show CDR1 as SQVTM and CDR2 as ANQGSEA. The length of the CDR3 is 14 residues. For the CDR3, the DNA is TGCAGCGCGGGGGGACTACACAACACCGGGGAGCTGTTTTTT. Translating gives CSAGGLHNTGELFF.

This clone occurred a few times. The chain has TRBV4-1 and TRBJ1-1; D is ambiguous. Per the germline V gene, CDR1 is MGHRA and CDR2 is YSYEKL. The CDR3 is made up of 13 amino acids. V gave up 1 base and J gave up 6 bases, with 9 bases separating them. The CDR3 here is CASSQGAGSEAFF. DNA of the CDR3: TGCGCCAGCAGCCAAGGGGCCGGGTCTGAAGCTTTCTTT.

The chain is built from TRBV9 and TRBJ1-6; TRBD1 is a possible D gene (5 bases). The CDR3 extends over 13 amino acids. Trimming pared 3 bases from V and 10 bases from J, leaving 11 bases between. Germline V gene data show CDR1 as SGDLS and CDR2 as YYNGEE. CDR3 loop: CASSAPGTSPLHF. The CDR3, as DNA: TGTGCCAGCAGCGCTCCGGGGACGTCACCCCTCCACTTT.

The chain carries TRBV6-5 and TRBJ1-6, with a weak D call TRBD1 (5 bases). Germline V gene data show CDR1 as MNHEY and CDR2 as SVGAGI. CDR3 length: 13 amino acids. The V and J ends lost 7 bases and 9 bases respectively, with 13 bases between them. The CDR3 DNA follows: TGTGCCAGCATCCGCAGGGATGGTTCACCCCTCCACTTT. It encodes CASIRRDGSPLHF.

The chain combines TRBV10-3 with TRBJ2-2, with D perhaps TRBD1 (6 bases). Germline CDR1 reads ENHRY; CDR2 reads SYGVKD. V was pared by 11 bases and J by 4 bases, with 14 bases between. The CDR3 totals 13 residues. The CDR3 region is CALSGQTTGELFF. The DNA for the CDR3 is TGTGCCCTCTCAGGACAGACCACCGGGGAGCTGTTTTTT.

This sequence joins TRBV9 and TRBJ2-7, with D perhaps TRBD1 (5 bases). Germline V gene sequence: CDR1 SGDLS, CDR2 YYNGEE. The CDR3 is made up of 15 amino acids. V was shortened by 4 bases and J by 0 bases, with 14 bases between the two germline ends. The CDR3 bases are TGTGCCAGCAGCCCCACGGACATGATCTCCTACGAGCAGTACTTC. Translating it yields CASSPTDMISYEQYF.